These T cell receptor beta chains were read from a single sample in a study of CD8 T cells in Susac syndrome. Using its own MiXCR run on the immunoSEQ multiplex PCR reads, TCRdb lists one record per CDR3 protein. The sample carries over 100,000 distinct CDR3 sequences, around 94% recorded once. Material: CD8+ T cells from PBMCs. All receptors derive from a human donor with Susac syndrome. The CDR3 runs from the conserved cysteine through the conserved F or W. A D gene is named only where the DNA matches it firmly. Size is stated for part of the rows, as once, few or many counts, or as a class when the clone is expanded.

length	V	D	J	size	DNA	CDR3
16	TRBV7-9	TRBD1	TRBJ2-4	-	TGTGCCAGCAGCCCCCAGACAGGGTTCGCCAAAAACATTCAGTACTTC	CASSPQTGFAKNIQYF
13	TRBV4-3	-	TRBJ1-1	-	TGCGCCAGCAGCCAAGAGTCTAACACTGAAGCTTTCTTT	CASSQESNTEAFF
17	TRBV9	-	TRBJ2-3	-	TGTGCCAGCAGCGTAAACCCTGGGGTAGCGGATACAGATACGCAGTATTTT	CASSVNPGVADTDTQYF
12	TRBV20-1	TRBD1	TRBJ1-1	once	TGCAGTGCTACGGAGACAGGGAGAGAAGCTTTCTTT	CSATETGREAFF
15	TRBV11-2	TRBD1	TRBJ2-7	-	TGTGCCAGCAGCCACGGGACAGGGGGTGTGTACGAGCAGTACTTC	CASSHGTGGVYEQYF
14	TRBV21-1	-	TRBJ1-2	-	TGTGCCCGAAACAGGCCCGGAGGAAAGCAAGGCTACACCTTC	CARNRPGGKQGYTF
14	TRBV20-1	-	TRBJ1-5	-	TGCAGTGCTGATACAGGGAGTTTGTATCAGCCCCAGCATTTT	CSADTGSLYQPQHF
15	TRBV20-1	TRBD2	TRBJ2-3	-	TGCAGTGCCACTAGCGGGGGGGACAACACAGATACGCAGTATTTT	CSATSGGDNTDTQYF
14	TRBV10-3	TRBD1	TRBJ2-7	-	TGTGCCATCATTCCCGGGACAGGTCCGGACGAGCAGTACTTC	CAIIPGTGPDEQYF
17	TRBV14	TRBD1	TRBJ2-5	-	TGTGCCAGCAGCCAAGATCTGGGACAGGGGCCTATGGAGACCCAGTACTTC	CASSQDLGQGPMETQYF
13	TRBV29-1	-	TRBJ1-2	once	TGCAGCGGGAAGGGCAGGGAGAAGGATGGCTACACCTTC	CSGKGREKDGYTF
13	TRBV20-1	-	TRBJ2-7	-	TGCAGTGCCGGACAACTAACTTCCTACGAGCAGTACTTC	CSAGQLTSYEQYF
15	TRBV18	-	TRBJ1-2	-	TGTGCCAGCTCACCACCGGCCAGCAGCTCGTATGGCTACACCTTC	CASSPPASSSYGYTF
12	TRBV6-2/TRBV6-3	-	TRBJ2-1	-	TGTGCCAGCAGTTTCGTCCACAATGAGCAGTTCTTC	CASSFVHNEQFF
12	TRBV5-4	TRBD1	TRBJ1-1	-	TGTGCCAGCACCTGGGGACAGAGCGAGGCTTTCTTT	CASTWGQSEAFF
15	TRBV27	TRBD1	TRBJ2-2	-	TGTGCCAGCAGTTTATCCCTGACAGGGACCGGGGAGCTGTTTTTT	CASSLSLTGTGELFF
13	TRBV5-6	-	TRBJ2-1	-	TGTGCCAGCAGCTTGATCGTAAACAATGAGCAGTTCTTC	CASSLIVNNEQFF
13	TRBV7-2	-	TRBJ1-5	-	TGTGCCAGCAGCTCCGTTGGCAATCAGCCCCAGCATTTT	CASSSVGNQPQHF
15	TRBV6-2/TRBV6-3	-	TRBJ2-2	-	TGTGCCAGCAGTTACAAAGGGGGGCGTACCGGGGAGCTGTTTTTT	CASSYKGGRTGELFF
13	TRBV9	-	TRBJ2-1	-	TGTGCCAGCAGCGTAGGGGGCTTCAATGAGCAGTTCTTC	CASSVGGFNEQFF
15	TRBV4-1	-	TRBJ2-1	-	TGCGCCAGCAGAGACCAGGGGTCGTTTTACAATGAGCAGTTCTTC	CASRDQGSFYNEQFF
12	TRBV4-1	-	TRBJ1-2	-	TGCGCCAGCAGCCAAGAAACCGGTGGCTACACCTTC	CASSQETGGYTF
14	TRBV7-2	-	TRBJ2-7	-	TGTGCCAGCAGCTGGGGTCCCGGCTCCTACGAGCAGTACTTC	CASSWGPGSYEQYF
14	TRBV2	-	TRBJ2-5	-	TGTGCCAGCAGTGACGACAGCGGCCAAGAGACCCAGTACTTC	CASSDDSGQETQYF
14	TRBV12-3/TRBV12-4	TRBD2	TRBJ2-2	-	TGTGCCAGCAGGATACGACTAGCGCCCGGGGAGCTGTTTTTT	CASRIRLAPGELFF
15	TRBV5-6	-	TRBJ1-2	-	TGTGCCAGCAGCTTGTCCCGGAGGACCTACAATGGCTACACCTTC	CASSLSRRTYNGYTF
14	TRBV27	-	TRBJ1-1	-	TGTGCCAGCAGTCCCCACCAAGGGAACACTGAAGCTTTCTTT	CASSPHQGNTEAFF
14	TRBV19	TRBD2	TRBJ2-7	once	TGTGCCAGTAGCATGTTGGCGGGGGCCTACGAGCAGTACTTC	CASSMLAGAYEQYF
14	TRBV12-3/TRBV12-4	-	TRBJ2-5	-	TGTGCCAGCTCCTGGATGACCATGAGAGAGACCCAGTACTTC	CASSWMTMRETQYF
15	TRBV15	-	TRBJ1-4	-	TGTGCCACCAGCAGAGATCCGGCACCTAATGAAAAACTGTTTTTT	CATSRDPAPNEKLFF
15	TRBV27	-	TRBJ2-1	-	TGTGCCAGCAGTTTAACTAGCCAGGCCGTCAATGAGCAGTTCTTC	CASSLTSQAVNEQFF
12	TRBV7-6	-	TRBJ2-7	-	TGTGCCAGCAGCTCAGGCCCCTACGAGCAGTACTTC	CASSSGPYEQYF
14	TRBV4-3	-	TRBJ2-2	once	TGCGCCAGCAGCCCTTTGCGGGGCACCGGGGAGCTGTTTTTT	CASSPLRGTGELFF
18	TRBV21-1	-	TRBJ2-3	once	TGTGCCAGCAGCAAAGTTAGGAGCGGGGGTGACTACACAGATACGCAGTATTTT	CASSKVRSGGDYTDTQYF
13	TRBV6-5	-	TRBJ1-1	-	TGTGCCAGCAGTGTAGGACTTTCCACTGAAGCTTTCTTT	CASSVGLSTEAFF
15	TRBV20-1	-	TRBJ2-7	once	TGCAGTGCTAGAGATCGGCTAACTAGCTCCTACGAGCAGTACTTC	CSARDRLTSSYEQYF
14	TRBV12-3/TRBV12-4	-	TRBJ1-2	-	TGTGCCAGCAGCATAGATGGACAGTCTTGGGGCTACACCTTC	CASSIDGQSWGYTF
13	TRBV3-1	-	TRBJ2-1	-	TGTGCCAGCAGCCAAGGGGACGGCAATGAGCAGTTCTTC	CASSQGDGNEQFF
17	TRBV6-5	TRBD2	TRBJ2-1	-	TGTGCCAGCAGTTACTCGAAACTAGCGGGGGTCGCGAATGAGCAGTTCTTC	CASSYSKLAGVANEQFF
15	TRBV7-3	-	TRBJ2-3	-	TGTGCCAGCAGCCCTCTTCGACAGGCGGAAGCTACGCAGTATTTT	CASSPLRQAEATQYF
17	TRBV4-2	TRBD2	TRBJ2-3	-	TGTGCCAGCAGCCAAGAATTGGTAGCGGGGGGTATAGATACGCAGTATTTT	CASSQELVAGGIDTQYF
15	TRBV18	-	TRBJ2-5	-	TGTGCCAGCTCACCACGGTTTATCGACGGAGAGACCCAGTACTTC	CASSPRFIDGETQYF